This T cell receptor beta chain was captured in a study of blood T cell repertoires in COVID-19. Study-level information: Donors in the United States, Italy and Spain gave samples during acute or convalescent COVID-19.

Libraries were prepared by immunoSEQ multiplex PCR; TCRdb keeps only in-frame clonotypes and omits some of them. Of fewer than 400,000 clones listed, around nine tenths are singletons. This CDR3 region has 16 residues. With 0 bases clipped from V and 4 bases from J, the junction kept 5 bases outside the gene matches. In germline, CDR1 is SGHDT, CDR2 YYEEEE. The age range of participants was about 18 to 95 years, with residence in about 25 US areas. Participant-given clinical history determined each cohort assignment. J is TRBJ2-1 and V is TRBV5-6; 9 nucleotides match TRBD2. The clonotype was recovered from a woman aged 45-60 years who had recovered from COVID-19. Sequenced input: PBMCs or T cells enriched from blood (not recorded which). The CDR3 DNA reads as TGTGCCAGCAGCTTGGTTTGGGCGGGGGGGTACAATGAGCAGTTCTTC. Translation: CASSLVWAGGYNEQFF.